What follows are 13 T cell receptor beta chains derived from one specimen sequenced in a study of identical twins. TCRdb re-analysed the 5' RACE reads in MiXCR, keeping a single row per CDR3 protein. The sample records about 150,000 distinct CDR3 sequences, under 4.5% being singletons. Sample: memory T cells sorted from blood. Source of these receptors: a man aged 18 to 29 in good health.

The chain carries TRBV3-1 and TRBJ1-1, with TRBD1 identical over 9 bases. This CDR3 is 13 amino acids long. CDR1 and CDR2 from the germline V gene are LGHDT and YNNKEL (reference sequence). V lost 5 bases, J lost 8 bases, and 6 bases stayed unmatched. The CDR3 DNA reads as TGTGCCAGCAGCTGGACAGGGGAAGACGAAGCTTTCTTT. It specifies CASSWTGEDEAFF.

This clonotype has ten or more counts. V usage is TRBV6-1 and J usage is TRBJ2-1; possible D gene TRBD2, 5 bases. From germline, CDR1 is MNHNS and CDR2 SASEGT. With 6 bases removed from V and 5 bases from J, the gap between germline ends came to 14 bases. CDR3 size: 14 residues. CDR3 sequence: CASRRGPVNNEQFF. The CDR3 nucleotides are TGTGCCAGCAGGCGAGGGCCAGTTAACAATGAGCAGTTCTTC.

At least ten counts were recorded for this clonotype. The chain is built from TRBV20-1 and TRBJ2-3; 8 bases match TRBD1. The V segment lost 3 bases and the J segment 4 bases; nucleotides outside the gene matches: 9. There are 15 residues in the CDR3. CDR1 and CDR2 from the germline V gene are DFQATT and SNEGSKA (reference sequence). Here the CDR3 reads CSASIGTGVADTQYF. CDR3 DNA: TGCAGTGCTAGTATTGGGACAGGAGTGGCAGATACGCAGTATTTT.

This clonotype was detected ten times or more. The chain combines TRBV12-3 or TRBV12-4 with TRBJ1-1, with D unclear. V was trimmed by 8 bases and J by 6 bases, leaving 13 bases between them. The CDR3 extends over 12 amino acids. This CDR3 reads CASLSWFSEAFF. In DNA, the CDR3 is TGTGCCAGCCTTAGTTGGTTCTCTGAAGCTTTCTTT.

The V and J genes are TRBV3-1 and TRBJ2-7; no clear D gene. The CDR3 runs 15 residues. Germline V lookup: CDR1 LGHDT, CDR2 YNNKEL (reference sequence). Trimming pared 0 bases from V and 3 bases from J, leaving 12 bases between. The CDR3 coding sequence is TGTGCCAGCAGCCAAGATCTCATGGGCGTCTACGAGCAGTACTTC. Translating gives CASSQDLMGVYEQYF.

In this sample, this clonotype turned up many times. In nucleotides, the CDR3 is TGTGCCACCGCGGGACAGCACTTCACAGATACGCAGTATTTT. Translated, it gives CATAGQHFTDTQYF. The chain recombines TRBV10-3 with TRBJ2-3; weak D call: TRBD1 (7 bases). The CDR3 totals 14 residues. The V end was cut by 10 bases, the J end by 2 bases, with 16 bases between. Germline assignment: CDR1 ENHRY and CDR2 SYGVKD.

Ten or more counts support this clonotype. The V and J genes are TRBV5-1 and TRBJ2-1, with 7 bases aligning to TRBD2. Germline V gene sequence: CDR1 SGHRS, CDR2 YFSETQ. Trimming removed 4 bases from V and 2 bases from J; junction bases left unmatched: 6. The length of the CDR3 is 15 residues. The chain's CDR3 is CASSESGNTYNEQFF. The CDR3 DNA is TGCGCCAGCAGCGAGAGCGGGAACACCTACAATGAGCAGTTCTTC. The variable domain in full, with the rest retrieved from reference TRBV5-1 and TRBJ2-1, is KAGVTQTPRYLIKTRGQQVTLSCSPISGHRSVSWYQQTPGQGLQFLFEYFSETQRNKGNFPGRFSGRQFSNSRSEMNVSTLELGDSALYLCASSESGNTYNEQFFGPGTRLTVL.

This clonotype has ten or more counts. The chain has TRBV11-2 and TRBJ2-7; D remains ambiguous. CDR1 is SGHAT, CDR2 FQNNGV, per germline. Trimming took 1 base from V and 4 from J, leaving 14 bases between them. The length of the CDR3 is 15 residues. CDR3 sequence: CASSLVVGIKYEQYF. DNA for the CDR3: TGTGCCAGCAGCTTAGTTGTGGGGATCAAATACGAGCAGTACTTC.

In its sample, this clonotype was seen many times. The chain employs TRBV6-2 or TRBV6-3 and TRBJ1-5; perhaps TRBD1 as D (5 bases). Germline CDR1 is MNHEY and CDR2 is SVGEGT. This CDR3 spans 13 amino acids. The V and J ends lost 7 bases and 6 bases respectively, with 13 bases between them. The CDR3 region is CASNWGFGQPQHF. CDR3 DNA: TGTGCCAGCAATTGGGGGTTTGGTCAGCCCCAGCATTTT.

J is TRBJ2-2 and V is TRBV11-2; D perhaps matches TRBD2 (6 bases). Germline V gives CDR1 SGHAT, CDR2 FQNNGV. V gave up 0 bases and J gave up 0 bases, with 14 bases separating them. This CDR3 is built from 18 residues. CDR3 in amino acids: CASSLEWGGETNTGELFF. The DNA for the CDR3 is TGTGCCAGCAGCTTAGAATGGGGAGGCGAAACGAACACCGGGGAGCTGTTTTTT. The full variable domain, its missing parts supplied by reference TRBV11-2 and TRBJ2-2, is EAGVAQSPRYKIIEKRQSVAFWCNPISGHATLYWYQQILGQGPKLLIQFQNNGVVDDSQLPKDRFSAERLKGVDSTLKIQPAKLEDSAVYLCASSLEWGGETNTGELFFGEGSRLTVL.

This clonotype has more than one count but fewer than ten. The gene calls are TRBV30 and TRBJ2-7; D not resolved. Germline lookup yields CDR1 GTSNPN and CDR2 SVGIG (reference sequence). V shed 5 bases and J shed 6 bases, with 14 bases lying between them. The CDR3 runs to 12 residues. CDR3 in DNA: TGTGCCTGGGCCACTCATGGGGTCGAGCAGTACTTC. Encoded protein: CAWATHGVEQYF.

Ten or more counts support this clonotype. V gene TRBV4-3 combines with J gene TRBJ2-1, with TRBD2 matching 12 bases. V gave up 4 bases and J gave up 0 bases; unmatched junction bases: 7. CDR3 length: 18 residues. Germline assignment: CDR1 LGHNA and CDR2 YSLEER. The CDR3 spells CASSRTTSGSVSYNEQFF. The CDR3 DNA reads TGCGCCAGCAGCCGGACGACTAGCGGGAGCGTCTCCTACAATGAGCAGTTCTTC.

This clonotype turned up a few times. V gene TRBV15 combines with J gene TRBJ2-7; D may be TRBD2 (5 bases). V gave up 0 bases and J gave up 1 base, with 7 bases separating them. The CDR3 extends over 14 amino acids. Germline V CDR1 and CDR2: LNHNV, YYDKDF (reference sequence). The DNA of the CDR3 is TGTGCCACCAGCAGAGATCGGGGATCCTACGAGCAGTACTTC. Translated: CATSRDRGSYEQYF. The full variable domain, in which reference TRBV15 and TRBJ2-7 provide the parts outside the CDR3, is DAMVIQNPRYQVTQFGKPVTLSCSQTLNHNVMYWYQQKSSQAPKLLFHYYDKDFNNEADTPDNFQSRRPNTSFCFLDIRSPGLGDTAMYLCATSRDRGSYEQYFGPGTRLTVT.